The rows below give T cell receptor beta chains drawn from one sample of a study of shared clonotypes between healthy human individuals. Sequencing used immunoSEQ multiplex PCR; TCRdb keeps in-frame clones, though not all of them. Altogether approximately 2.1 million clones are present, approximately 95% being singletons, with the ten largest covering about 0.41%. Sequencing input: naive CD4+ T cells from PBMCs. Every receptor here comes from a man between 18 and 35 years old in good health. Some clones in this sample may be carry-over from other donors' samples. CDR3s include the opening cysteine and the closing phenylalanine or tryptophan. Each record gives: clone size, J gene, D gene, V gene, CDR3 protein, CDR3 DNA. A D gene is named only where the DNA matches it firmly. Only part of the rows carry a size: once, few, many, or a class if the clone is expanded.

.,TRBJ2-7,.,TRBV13,CASSPPNRQVLEQYF,TGTGCCAGCAGCCCCCCGAACAGGCAAGTCCTCGAGCAGTACTTC
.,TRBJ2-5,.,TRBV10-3,CAISETAAGETQYF,TGTGCCATCAGTGAGACGGCGGCCGGGGAGACCCAGTACTTC
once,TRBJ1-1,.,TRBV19,CASRYGGMNTEAFF,TGTGCCAGTAGGTACGGGGGGATGAACACTGAAGCTTTCTTT
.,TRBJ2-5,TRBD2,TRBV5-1,CASSLVPQGSSGRAGETQYF,TGCGCCAGCAGCTTGGTCCCACAGGGAAGTAGCGGGAGGGCCGGAGAGACCCAGTACTTC
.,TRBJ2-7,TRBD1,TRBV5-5,CASRPQPTGVSYEQYF,TGTGCCAGCAGGCCACAGCCGACAGGGGTCTCCTACGAGCAGTACTTC
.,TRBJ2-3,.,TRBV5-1,CASSLGVGGYTDTQYF,TGCGCCAGCAGCTTGGGAGTGGGGGGCTACACAGATACGCAGTATTTT
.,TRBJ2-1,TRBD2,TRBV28,CASRPGLAGYNEQFF,TGTGCCAGCAGGCCCGGACTAGCGGGATACAATGAGCAGTTCTTC
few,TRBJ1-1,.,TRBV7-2,CASSLGRNRDTEAFF,TGTGCCAGCAGCTTAGGCAGGAACAGGGACACTGAAGCTTTCTTT
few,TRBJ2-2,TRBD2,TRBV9,CASSVGGSNTGELFF,TGTGCCAGCAGCGTAGGCGGGAGCAACACCGGGGAGCTGTTTTTT
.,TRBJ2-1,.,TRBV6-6,CASSPPRSGNDNEQFF,TGTGCCAGCAGCCCACCGCGGAGCGGCAACGACAATGAGCAGTTCTTC
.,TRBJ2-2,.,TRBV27,CASSWVYTGELFF,TGTGCCAGCTCCTGGGTCTACACCGGGGAGCTGTTTTTT
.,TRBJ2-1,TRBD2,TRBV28,CASSSTPWVGGSYNEQFF,TGTGCCAGCAGTTCCACACCATGGGTGGGGGGGTCCTACAATGAGCAGTTCTTC
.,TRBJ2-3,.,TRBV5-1,CASSLRGGGRDTQYF,TGCGCCAGCAGCTTACGTGGAGGGGGGCGGGATACGCAGTATTTT
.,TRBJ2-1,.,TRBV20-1,CSARFNEQFF,TGCAGTGCAAGGTTTAATGAGCAGTTCTTC
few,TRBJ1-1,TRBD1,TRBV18,CASSPRQGADTEAFF,TGTGCCAGCTCACCAAGACAGGGGGCGGACACTGAAGCTTTCTTT
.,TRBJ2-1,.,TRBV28,CASRGRDRTSYNEQFF,TGTGCCAGCAGGGGACGAGACAGGACTAGCTACAATGAGCAGTTCTTC
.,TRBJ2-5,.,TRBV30,CAWSVVKPGSSLQETQYF,TGTGCCTGGAGTGTCGTGAAACCGGGCAGTTCTCTTCAAGAGACCCAGTACTTC